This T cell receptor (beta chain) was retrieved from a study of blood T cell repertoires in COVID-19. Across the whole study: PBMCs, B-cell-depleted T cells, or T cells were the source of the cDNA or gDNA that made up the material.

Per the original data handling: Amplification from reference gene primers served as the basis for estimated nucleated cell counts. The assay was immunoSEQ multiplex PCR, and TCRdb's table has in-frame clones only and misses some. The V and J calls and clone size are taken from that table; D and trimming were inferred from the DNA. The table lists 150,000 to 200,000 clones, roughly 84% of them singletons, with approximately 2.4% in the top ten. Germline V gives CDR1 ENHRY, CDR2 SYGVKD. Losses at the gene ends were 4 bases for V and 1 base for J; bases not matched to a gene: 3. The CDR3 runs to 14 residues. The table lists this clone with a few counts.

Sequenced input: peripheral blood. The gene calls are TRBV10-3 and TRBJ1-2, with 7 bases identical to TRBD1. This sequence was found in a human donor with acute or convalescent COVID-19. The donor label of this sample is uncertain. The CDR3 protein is CAISAGTDNYGYTF. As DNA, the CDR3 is TGTGCCATCAGTGCCGGGACAGATAACTATGGCTACACCTTC.